The rows below give T cell receptor beta chains drawn from one sample of a study of shared clonotypes between healthy human individuals. The repertoire was sequenced with immunoSEQ multiplex PCR; TCRdb's copy has only in-frame clones and lacks some. The table has millions of clones, approximately 95% seen once. The specimen sequenced was naive CD4+ T cells sorted from blood. These receptors originate from a man aged 18 to 29 in good health. CDR3s include the opening cysteine and the closing phenylalanine or tryptophan. The order of the fields is J gene, D gene, V gene, clone size, CDR3 protein, CDR3 DNA. D genes are given only for firm matches. The size entry is marked missing in some rows and otherwise reads once, few, many or a size class.

TRBJ1-4 . TRBV5-1 . CASSSQPTNEKLFF TGCGCCAGCAGCTCACAGCCAACTAATGAAAAACTGTTTTTT
TRBJ2-3 . TRBV7-2 . CASSLVDSDTQYF TGTGCCAGCAGCTTAGTGGACTCAGATACGCAGTATTTT
TRBJ1-3 TRBD1 TRBV18 . CASSRDRDGNTIYF TGTGCCAGCTCACGGGACAGGGATGGAAACACCATATATTTT
TRBJ1-1 TRBD1 TRBV5-1 many CASSASGGVTEAFF TGCGCCAGCAGCGCGTCAGGGGGCGTCACTGAAGCTTTCTTT
TRBJ2-2 . TRBV10-1 . CASPTRDTGELFF TGCGCCAGCCCCACCCGGGACACCGGGGAGCTGTTTTTT
TRBJ2-7 . TRBV18 . CASSLGGTYEQYF TGTGCCAGCTCCTTAGGGGGAACCTACGAGCAGTACTTC
TRBJ1-6 TRBD1 TRBV28 . CASWGQGWSPLHF TGTGCCAGCTGGGGACAGGGATGGTCACCCCTCCACTTT
TRBJ2-1 TRBD2 TRBV10-3 few CAISEPTGKAGAYNEQFF TGTGCCATCAGTGAGCCAACAGGAAAAGCGGGAGCATACAATGAGCAGTTCTTC
TRBJ1-2 . TRBV6-5 . CASKWLRNNYGYTF TGTGCCAGCAAGTGGCTTAGAAATAACTATGGCTACACCTTC
TRBJ1-1 . TRBV6-5 . CASSYGRSLVNTEAFF TGTGCCAGCAGTTACGGGCGGTCGTTGGTGAACACTGAAGCTTTCTTT
TRBJ1-4 . TRBV2 . CASRQREKLFF TGTGCCAGCAGGCAGAGGGAAAAACTGTTTTTT
TRBJ1-2 TRBD1 TRBV28 . CASSTPSGQGGGYTF TGTGCCAGCAGTACACCCTCGGGACAGGGCGGCGGCTACACCTTC
TRBJ2-1 . TRBV20-1 once CSAPYNEQFF TGCAGTGCCCCGTACAATGAGCAGTTCTTC
TRBJ2-7 TRBD1 TRBV28 . CASSWQGAHEQYF TGTGCCAGCAGTTGGCAGGGGGCCCACGAGCAGTACTTC
TRBJ1-3 . TRBV4-3 . CASSQDRGTPSGNTIYF TGCGCCAGCAGCCAAGATAGAGGGACGCCATCTGGAAACACCATATATTTT
TRBJ2-2 . TRBV4-1 . CASSVGDTNTGELFF TGCGCCAGCAGCGTGGGGGATACGAACACCGGGGAGCTGTTTTTT
TRBJ1-6 . TRBV6-4 . CASKAGTSTNSPLHF TGTGCCAGCAAGGCGGGGACTTCCACTAATTCACCCCTCCACTTT
TRBJ2-2 . TRBV10-1 . CASSGGESTGELFF TGCGCCAGCAGTGGGGGGGAAAGCACCGGGGAGCTGTTTTTT